This TCR beta chain appears in the sequencing data of a study of T cell responses to AZD1222 COVID-19 vaccine. General observations from the study: Among spike-specific TCRs, nearly half reportedly target unmutated variant regions. The study found Spike-specific TCR breadth and depth rose after two AZD1222 doses.

The assay was immunoSEQ multiplex PCR, and TCRdb's table has in-frame clones only and misses some. The data hold around 140,000 clones, with more than 80% observed a single time. Turning to this clone: Its matching antigen is unknown.

Material: peripheral blood, obtained on day 0 of MenACWY control vaccination. The receptor was derived from an adult in good health.

The CDR3 region has the DNA TGTGCCATCGGGTCCTCGGGCGGGAGTAATGAGCAGTTCTTC. It is translated as CAIGSSGGSNEQFF. The rearrangement links TRBV10-3 to TRBJ2-1, with 7 bases that match TRBD2. The V gene's germline CDR1 is ENHRY and CDR2 SYGVKD. Trimming at V came to 8 bases and at J to 7 bases, leaving 11 bases not matched to a gene. The CDR3 is made up of 14 amino acids.